This T cell receptor (beta chain) comes out of a study of PD-L1 blockade in urothelial cancer. Across the whole study: Analyses used blood from 3 weeks (second dose) and 6 weeks after treatment start. T cell content in blood samples showed a median of about 150,000. Study observations and caveats: Tumor-linked clones in blood grew more by 3 weeks in durable-benefit patients.

CDR3 length equals 16 residues. J was trimmed by 2 bases and V by 5 bases; bases with no gene match: 8. Germline loops: CDR1 KGHSH, CDR2 LQKENI. Data came from immunoSEQ multiplex PCR; TCRdb stores just in-frame clones and leaves some out. Altogether tens of thousands of clones are present, about 90% being singletons, with the ten largest covering about 7.3%. Time point reported: peripheral blood 6 weeks after treatment start. Anywhere from 1 to 8 samples came from each patient, spanning pretreatment and on-treatment. About this clone: What it binds is not known.

The sequence was collected from a man in his sixties or seventies with urothelial cancer. The sample in question was PBMCs, obtained around atezolizumab (anti-PD-L1) treatment. The chain has TRBV18 and TRBJ1-5; 8 bases are a match to TRBD1. CDR3 in amino acids: CASSAPGGNGNQPQHF. CDR3 in DNA: TGTGCCAGCTCAGCTCCAGGGGGCAACGGCAATCAGCCCCAGCATTTT.